Listed here are 15 T cell receptor beta chains from one sample, sequenced in a study of blood T cells in healthy people across ages. Sample-barcoded 5' priming and a J-beta primer mix drove a second PCR of roughly 7 to 11 cycles. TCRdb used MiXCR to reprocess the 5' RACE reads, holding one entry per CDR3 protein. The data contain 870,000 or so distinct CDR3 sequences, more than 25% of them singletons. The sequenced sample consisted of blood. These TCRs come from a woman aged 80 or over in good health.

This clonotype appeared a few times. This sequence joins TRBV7-9 and TRBJ1-4, with D tentatively TRBD1 (6 bases). Germline V gives CDR1 SEHNR, CDR2 FQNEAQ (reference sequence). With 3 bases removed from V and 11 bases from J, the gap between germline ends came to 19 bases. The CDR3 length is 15 residues. CDR3 region: CASSLTSTGAGKLFF. The CDR3 region has the DNA TGTGCCAGCAGCTTGACCTCGACAGGTGCCGGGAAACTGTTTTTT.

The genes are TRBV7-6 and TRBJ1-1; D is ambiguous. Germline CDR1 is SGHVS and CDR2 is FNYEAQ. The CDR3 has 13 residues. Trimming removed 5 bases from V and 8 bases from J, with 15 bases in between. The CDR3 bases are TGTGCCAGCAGCCTAAAGCGGGCAGACGAAGCTTTCTTT. This codes for CASSLKRADEAFF.

The rearrangement joins TRBV5-1 to TRBJ2-4, with D hard to call. The better agreement between TRBJ2-7 and the DNA end casts doubt on the J call. Germline loops: CDR1 SGHRS, CDR2 YFSETQ. CDR3 size: 17 residues. The CDR3 DNA is TGCGCCAGCAGCTTAGTCGGCTGGACGGTCGCCCTAGACGAGCAGTACTTC. This translates into CASSLVGWTVALDEQYF.

V and J are TRBV7-6 and TRBJ2-7; D is undetermined. Trimming left V 0 bases short and J 0 bases short, with 12 bases between. The CDR3 extends over 16 amino acids. Looked up from germline, CDR1 is SGHVS and CDR2 is FNYEAQ. The chain's CDR3 is CASSLANTLPSYEQYF. The CDR3 bases are TGTGCCAGCAGCTTAGCGAACACACTACCCTCCTACGAGCAGTACTTC.

A word on this clonotype: Just one base apart from a much larger clone, this may be a read error. This CDR3 reads CASSVGAISGETQYF. CDR3 nucleotide sequence: TGTGCCAGCAGCGTAGGGGCGATTAGCGGGGAGACCCAGTACTTC. The chain has TRBV9 and TRBJ2-5, with TRBD2 matching 7 bases. Germline CDR1 reads SGDLS; CDR2 reads YYNGEE. The V segment lost 0 bases and the J segment 5 bases; nucleotides outside the gene matches: 7. This CDR3 contains 15 residues. The variable domain in full, with the rest retrieved from reference TRBV9 and TRBJ2-5, is DSGVTQTPKHLITATGQRVTLRCSPRSGDLSVYWYQQSLDQGLQFLIQYYNGEERAKGNILERFSAQQFPDLHSELNLSSLELGDSALYFCASSVGAISGETQYFGPGTRLLVL.

This clonotype was seen a handful of times. The genes are TRBV6-2 or TRBV6-3 and TRBJ1-2; no firm D call. V gave up 6 bases and J gave up 7 bases, with 15 bases separating them. This CDR3 contains 13 residues. Per germline, CDR1 MNHEY and CDR2 SVGEGT. Here the CDR3 DNA reads TGTGCCAGCAGAAAGGCGGGGTCTGGTGGCTACACCTTC. Its protein is CASRKAGSGGYTF.

This clonotype was recorded at least ten times. This sequence joins TRBV6-4 and TRBJ1-2, with D possibly matching TRBD1 (6 bases). This CDR3 has 15 amino acids. V lost 0 bases and J 7 bases, leaving 15 bases between the germline ends. Germline CDR1 MRHNA, CDR2 SNTAGT. DNA of the CDR3: TGTGCCAGCAGTGACTCGTCACAGGGTGTACGTGGCTACACCTTC. It codes for CASSDSSQGVRGYTF.

V usage is TRBV15 and J usage is TRBJ2-5; D call uncertain. The tail of the sequence fits TRBJ2-7 better, so the J call may be wrong. The CDR3 has 14 amino acids. CDR1 LNHNV and CDR2 YYDKDF come from the germline V gene (reference sequence). The CDR3 DNA follows: TGTGCCACCAGCAGAGAGGACGGCAGGAACGAGCAGTACTTC. This gives the protein CATSREDGRNEQYF.

V gene TRBV5-6 combines with J gene TRBJ2-3, with TRBD1 identical over 9 bases. The CDR3 runs to 15 residues. Unmatched junction bases numbered 7, after V lost 1 base and J lost 7 bases. Germline loops: CDR1 SGHDT, CDR2 YYEEEE. The CDR3 region is CASSLLSGQGHTQYF. The CDR3, as DNA: TGTGCCAGCAGCTTGCTTTCGGGACAGGGACATACGCAGTATTTT.

The rearrangement joins TRBV10-1 to TRBJ2-3, with 10 nucleotides matching TRBD2. Trimming took 0 bases from V and 5 from J; bases not matched to a gene: 8. The CDR3 covers 17 residues. CDR1 is WNHNN and CDR2 is SYGVQD in the germline V gene (reference sequence). Here the CDR3 reads CASSESYLAGERDTQYF. CDR3 in DNA: TGCGCCAGCAGTGAGTCATACCTAGCGGGGGAACGAGATACGCAGTATTTT.

The rearrangement links TRBV6-6 to TRBJ2-5, with 12 bases fitting TRBD2. With 6 bases clipped from V and 11 bases from J, the junction kept 13 bases outside the gene matches. Germline V lookup: CDR1 MNHNY, CDR2 SVGAGI (reference sequence). This CDR3 has 15 residues. The CDR3 nucleotides read TGTGCCAGCAGGTTCCTAGCGGGGGGGCTGAATGAGCAGTACTTC. This translates into CASRFLAGGLNEQYF.

This clonotype was counted ten times or more. CDR3 residues: CASSGPDSQETQYF. The CDR3 DNA reads as TGTGCCAGCTCAGGCCCGGACAGCCAAGAGACCCAGTACTTC. The chain combines TRBV18 with TRBJ2-5; possible D gene TRBD1, 6 bases. The CDR3 consists of 14 residues. Germline CDR1 KGHSH, CDR2 LQKENI. V was pared by 5 bases and J by 1 base, with 11 bases between.

This clonotype was recorded a few times. Being one base from a much bigger clone, this may be a read error. The chain carries TRBV27 and TRBJ2-7; 7 bases are a match to TRBD1. The end of the DNA fits TRBJ2-5 better, so the J call may be wrong. This CDR3 has 15 amino acids. Germline lookup yields CDR1 MNHEY and CDR2 SMNVEV (reference sequence). CDR3 bases: TGTGCCAGCATTTCCTTCACAGGGGCAAAAGGGACCCAGTACTTC. Translating gives CASISFTGAKGTQYF.

Remarks on this clonotype: This clone may be a read error of a much larger clone one base away. This chain uses TRBV6-2 or TRBV6-3 with TRBJ1-2, with D perhaps matching TRBD1 (5 bases). Germline CDR1 is MNHEY and CDR2 is SVGEGT. CDR3 length: 13 residues. CDR3 nucleotide sequence: TGTGTCAGCAGTTACGTGACAGAGTATGGCTACACCTTC. This gives the protein CVSSYVTEYGYTF.

This clonotype occurred many times. V gene TRBV18 combines with J gene TRBJ2-5; 8 bases are a match to TRBD2. J was trimmed by 2 bases and V by 8 bases; bases with no gene match: 13. CDR3 length: 16 residues. Germline CDR1 reads KGHSH; CDR2 reads LQKENI. Here the CDR3 DNA reads TGTGCCAGCCGCGTAAGGGCGGGAGGCCCACAAGAGACCCAGTACTTC. This sequence encodes CASRVRAGGPQETQYF.